These 26 T cell receptor beta chains originate from one sample sequenced in a study of cytomegalovirus exposure and HLA in healthy donors. The PCR used 60 Vbeta and 13 Jbeta primers. Measured with immunoSEQ multiplex PCR; TCRdb has only the in-frame clones, and not every one. The sample consists of around 94,000 clones, over 80% of them appearing once. Sequencing input: PBMCs. These receptors originate from a man aged 35 to 55 in good health and CMV-seronegative.

The chain has TRBV7-9 and TRBJ2-1; tentatively, D is TRBD1 (6 bases). The CDR3 is 18 amino acids. The germline CDR1 and CDR2 sequences are SEHNR and FQNEAQ (reference sequence). Trimming removed 3 bases from V and 0 bases from J, with 18 bases in between. Written as DNA, the CDR3 is TGTGCCAGCAGCTTCCGCCAGGGGCAGAGAGCCTCCTACAATGAGCAGTTCTTC. Translation: CASSFRQGQRASYNEQFF. The whole variable domain, filled in from reference TRBV7-9 and TRBJ2-1, reads DTGVSQNPRHKITKRGQNVTFRCDPISEHNRLYWYRQTLGQGPEFLTYFQNEAQLEKSRLLSDRFSAERPKGSFSTLEIQRTEQGDSAMYLCASSFRQGQRASYNEQFFGPGTRLTVL.

The J gene is TRBJ2-1, the V gene TRBV5-1, with 10 bases lining up with TRBD2. The CDR3 covers 14 residues. Unmatched junction bases numbered 5, after V lost 2 bases and J lost 9 bases. The germline gives CDR1 SGHRS, CDR2 YFSETQ. CDR3 DNA: TGCGCCAGCAGCTTCGGGACTAGCGATGGTGAGCAGTTCTTC. Translation gives CASSFGTSDGEQFF.

This rearrangement joins TRBV2 to TRBJ2-7; the match to TRBD2 covers 13 bases. The CDR3 loop spans 16 amino acids. J was trimmed by 2 bases and V by 4 bases; bases with no gene match: 5. In germline, CDR1 is SNHLY, CDR2 FYNNEI. CDR3 protein: CASSVGLAGLAYEQYF. For the CDR3, the DNA is TGTGCCAGCAGTGTGGGACTAGCGGGGCTCGCCTACGAGCAGTACTTC.

This clone was detected only a few times. The rearrangement uses TRBV7-2 and TRBJ1-2; no clear D. CDR3 length equals 13 residues. Trimming shortened V by 5 bases and J by 0 bases, and 7 bases separated the two germline ends. CDR1 is SGHTA, CDR2 FQGNSA, per germline. The CDR3 nucleotides read TGTGCCAGCAGCAACACACCTAACTATGGCTACACCTTC. The encoded protein is CASSNTPNYGYTF. Based on the CDR3 plus reference TRBV7-2 and TRBJ1-2, the full variable domain is GAGVSQSPSNKVTEKGKDVELRCDPISGHTALYWYRQSLGQGLEFLIYFQGNSAPDKSGLPSDRFSAERTGGSVSTLTIQRTQQEDSAVYLCASSNTPNYGYTFGSGTRLTVV.

This chain uses TRBV19 with TRBJ1-1; TRBD1 matches 7 bases. Germline V lookup: CDR1 LNHDA, CDR2 SQIVND (reference sequence). CDR3 length: 15 residues. V shed 5 bases, J shed 1 base, and the junction held 7 bases outside the gene matches. The CDR3: CASSPGTDWNTEAFF. In DNA form, the CDR3 reads TGTGCCAGTAGTCCCGGGACAGACTGGAACACTGAAGCTTTCTTT. Using reference TRBV19 and TRBJ1-1 for the parts outside the CDR3, the full variable domain is DGGITQSPKYLFRKEGQNVTLSCEQNLNHDAMYWYRQDPGQGLRLIYYSQIVNDFQKGDIAEGYSVSREKKESFPLTVTSAQKNPTAFYLCASSPGTDWNTEAFFGQGTRLTVV.

The chain employs TRBV5-1 and TRBJ2-1; TRBD2 matches at 12 bases. From germline, CDR1 is SGHRS and CDR2 YFSETQ. V dropped 0 bases and J dropped 7; count of bases not matched to a gene: 2. CDR3 length equals 15 residues. The CDR3 sequence: CASSLGLAGVNEQFF. Written as DNA, the CDR3 is TGCGCCAGCAGCTTGGGACTAGCGGGGGTAAATGAGCAGTTCTTC.

The chain carries TRBV28 and TRBJ2-3; D is unresolved. The germline CDR1 and CDR2 sequences are MDHEN and SYDVKM. This CDR3 spans 15 amino acids. Trimming removed 3 bases from V and 0 bases from J, with 10 bases in between. CDR3 region: CASSFEASSTDTQYF. DNA for the CDR3: TGTGCCAGCAGTTTCGAGGCGTCTAGCACAGATACGCAGTATTTT.

This rearrangement joins TRBV27 to TRBJ1-4; a possible D gene is TRBD1 (6 bases). In germline, CDR1 is MNHEY, CDR2 SMNVEV (reference sequence). CDR3 length: 15 residues. The V end lost 4 bases, the J end lost 5 bases, and 14 bases lay between the germline ends. For the CDR3, the DNA is TGTGCCAGCAGTTATGGACAGCCGATAAATGAAAAACTGTTTTTT. It yields the protein CASSYGQPINEKLFF.

The chain employs TRBV2 and TRBJ1-2; 9 positions agree with TRBD1. From germline, CDR1 is SNHLY and CDR2 FYNNEI. This CDR3 region has 14 residues. Germline trimming cut 6 bases from V and 2 bases from J; bases unmatched to any gene: 4. CDR3 sequence (DNA): TGTGCCAGCAGATGGGACAGGGCGAACTATGGCTACACCTTC. It yields the protein CASRWDRANYGYTF.

V gene TRBV7-9 combines with J gene TRBJ2-7; TRBD2 matches 13 bases. The V segment lost 2 bases and the J segment 2 bases; nucleotides outside the gene matches: 3. CDR1 and CDR2 (germline): SEHNR, FQNEAQ (reference sequence). CDR3 length: 16 amino acids. The CDR3 region is CASSLPGLAGAYEQYF. In DNA, the CDR3 is TGTGCCAGCAGCTTACCCGGACTAGCGGGGGCCTACGAGCAGTACTTC.

The CDR3 protein is CASSHRTLSYTF. In DNA, the CDR3 is TGTGCCAGCAGCCACCGGACACTTAGCTACACCTTC. The V and J genes are TRBV7-2 and TRBJ1-2; D might be TRBD1 (5 bases). The germline CDR1 and CDR2 sequences are SGHTA and FQGNSA. Trimming took 5 bases from V and 9 from J, leaving 13 bases between them. This CDR3 contains 12 residues.

Concerning this clone itself: Its ends do not fully match the called genes, so a read error is possible. The chain links TRBV5-1 to TRBJ1-5, with D perhaps TRBD1 (6 bases). Per germline, CDR1 SGHRS and CDR2 YFSETQ. CDR3 size: 18 residues. CDR3: CASSPRQETIYSDQPQHF. The CDR3 DNA is TGCGCCAGCAGCCCTCGACAGGAGACTATTTATAGCGATCAGCCCCAGCATTTT.

The chain joins TRBV6-1 to TRBJ1-2; D perhaps matches TRBD1 (6 bases). V was cut by 8 bases and J by 6 bases, with 16 bases left in between. CDR1 and CDR2 from the germline V gene are MNHNS and SASEGT. CDR3 length equals 13 residues. CDR3 in amino acids: CASGQGGNHGYTF. The CDR3, as DNA: TGTGCCAGCGGCCAAGGGGGAAATCATGGCTACACCTTC.

The gene calls are TRBV6-6 and TRBJ1-5, with D unclear. V lost 2 bases to trimming and J lost 1 base, with 12 bases between them. CDR1 is MNHNY, CDR2 SVGAGI, per germline (reference sequence). The CDR3 is 16 residues long. The chain's CDR3 is CASSYTAQVSNQPQHF. Written as DNA, the CDR3 is TGTGCCAGCAGTTACACCGCCCAGGTGAGCAATCAGCCCCAGCATTTT.

The chain uses TRBV7-2 and TRBJ2-1, with TRBD1 matching 10 bases. This CDR3 region has 15 residues. The germline V gene encodes CDR1 SGHTA and CDR2 FQGNSA. Trimming at V came to 3 bases and at J to 8 bases, leaving 7 bases not matched to a gene. Written as DNA, the CDR3 is TGTGCCAGCAGCTTCGGACAGGGGGTAGTAGATGAGCAGTTCTTC. Amino acids: CASSFGQGVVDEQFF. Variable domain in full (rest from reference TRBV7-2 and TRBJ2-1): GAGVSQSPSNKVTEKGKDVELRCDPISGHTALYWYRQSLGQGLEFLIYFQGNSAPDKSGLPSDRFSAERTGGSVSTLTIQRTQQEDSAVYLCASSFGQGVVDEQFFGPGTRLTVL.

The genes are TRBV19 and TRBJ1-1; D unclear. This CDR3 has 11 residues. The V end was cut by 7 bases, the J end by 1 base, with 4 bases between. Germline loops: CDR1 LNHDA, CDR2 SQIVND (reference sequence). The CDR3 DNA sequence: TGTGCCAGTACAAAGAACACTGAAGCTTTCTTT. It yields the protein CASTKNTEAFF.

This clone has a single count. This chain connects TRBV15 to TRBJ2-7; 8 nucleotides match TRBD1. CDR1 is LNHNV, CDR2 YYDKDF, per germline (reference sequence). The CDR3 is made up of 14 amino acids. V was clipped by 1 base and J by 4 bases; unmatched bases: 3. The DNA for the CDR3 is TGTGCCACCAGCAGAGGACAGGGGTCTTACGAGCAGTACTTC. It encodes CATSRGQGSYEQYF. Supplemented by reference TRBV15 and TRBJ2-7, the full variable domain reads DAMVIQNPRYQVTQFGKPVTLSCSQTLNHNVMYWYQQKSSQAPKLLFHYYDKDFNNEADTPDNFQSRRPNTSFCFLDIRSPGLGDTAMYLCATSRGQGSYEQYFGPGTRLTVT.

V and J are TRBV7-9 and TRBJ1-5, with D possibly being TRBD1 (5 bases). The germline gives CDR1 SEHNR, CDR2 FQNEAQ (reference sequence). Deletions cut 2 bases from V and 3 bases from J, with 8 bases between. The CDR3 contains 14 residues. The CDR3 DNA follows: TGTGCCAGCAGCTTACCAGGGCTCAATCAGCCCCAGCATTTT. Protein: CASSLPGLNQPQHF.

This chain connects TRBV6-4 to TRBJ1-2, with D maybe TRBD1 (5 bases). The CDR3 contains 15 residues. Per germline, CDR1 MRHNA and CDR2 SNTAGT. V was trimmed by 6 bases and J by 3 bases, leaving 17 bases between them. Here the CDR3 DNA reads TGTGCCAGCAGGCCCCGACCCGGGACTGACTATGGCTACACCTTC. Residues: CASRPRPGTDYGYTF.

The rearrangement uses TRBV6-6 and TRBJ2-5; TRBD1 aligns across 12 bases. Germline assignment: CDR1 MNHNY and CDR2 SVGAGI (reference sequence). This CDR3 is 15 amino acids long. V trimming: 5 bases; J trimming: 5 bases; junction bases outside the gene matches: 6. The CDR3 nucleotides are TGTGCCAGCAGTACGGGACAGGGGGCTTGGGAGACCCAGTACTTC. Protein sequence: CASSTGQGAWETQYF.

The chain links TRBV10-1 to TRBJ2-2, with D possibly TRBD2 on 6 matching bases. CDR1 is WNHNN, CDR2 SYGVQD, per germline (reference sequence). The CDR3 contains 16 residues. V was shortened by 0 bases and J by 3 bases, with 11 bases between the two germline ends. CDR3 sequence reads: CASSESTRDDTGELFF. The DNA for the CDR3 is TGCGCCAGCAGTGAGTCGACGCGGGACGACACCGGGGAGCTGTTTTTT.

The chain links TRBV7-2 to TRBJ1-2; maybe TRBD1 (5 bases). The CDR3 is 15 residues long. Germline V gene lookup returns CDR1 SGHTA and CDR2 FQGNSA. Between the trimmed V and J ends, which lost 5 bases and 4 bases, there was a span of 17 bases. CDR3 sequence (DNA): TGTGCCAGCAGCCGAACCGGGGGAAGAAGCTATGGCTACACCTTC. Translation gives CASSRTGGRSYGYTF.

The V gene is TRBV4-3, the J gene TRBJ2-3; TRBD1 might be the D (5 bases). The CDR3 is 18 amino acids. Germline values: CDR1 LGHNA, CDR2 YSLEER. V dropped 0 bases and J dropped 2 bases, with 18 bases sitting between them. This chain's CDR3 is CASSQDHMTAGTTDTQYF. CDR3 sequence (DNA): TGCGCCAGCAGCCAAGATCATATGACAGCCGGAACCACAGATACGCAGTATTTT.

This chain's CDR3 is CASSWGSGGTNTGELFF. The DNA of the CDR3 is TGTGCCAGCAGCTGGGGGAGCGGGGGGACGAACACCGGGGAGCTGTTTTTT. The chain employs TRBV5-4 and TRBJ2-2; 9 nucleotides line up with TRBD2. The CDR3 contains 17 residues. Germline trimming cut 3 bases from V and 0 bases from J; bases unmatched to any gene: 6. Germline loops: CDR1 SGHNT, CDR2 YYREEE (reference sequence).

J is TRBJ2-6 and V is TRBV7-9; D gene unclear. Germline assignment: CDR1 SEHNR and CDR2 FQNEAQ (reference sequence). The CDR3 is 16 amino acids. V shed 0 bases and J shed 0 bases, with 6 bases lying between them. The CDR3 spells CASSLAPHSGANVLTF. In DNA form, the CDR3 reads TGTGCCAGCAGCTTAGCTCCCCACTCTGGGGCCAACGTCCTGACTTTC. The entire variable domain, with the rest obtained from reference TRBV7-9 and TRBJ2-6, is as follows: DTGVSQNPRHKITKRGQNVTFRCDPISEHNRLYWYRQTLGQGPEFLTYFQNEAQLEKSRLLSDRFSAERPKGSFSTLEIQRTEQGDSAMYLCASSLAPHSGANVLTFGAGSRLTVL.

There are a few counts of this clone. V gene TRBV4-1 combines with J gene TRBJ1-1; TRBD1 is a possible D gene (5 bases). The CDR3 covers 15 residues. Trimming removed 3 bases from V and 5 bases from J, with 16 bases in between. Germline V gene sequence: CDR1 MGHRA, CDR2 YSYEKL. CDR3 in amino acids: CASSQATAKGTEAFF. The CDR3 DNA reads as TGCGCCAGCAGCCAGGCGACCGCAAAGGGGACTGAAGCTTTCTTT.